This T cell receptor (beta chain) was retrieved from a study of CD8+ T cells in alopecia areata. The ends were cut back, 7 bases at V and 0 bases at J, with 12 bases in the middle. CDR3 length equals 13 residues. Germline lookup yields CDR1 SQVTM and CDR2 ANQGSEA. The treatment denotes: oral pan-JAK inhibitor, 5-10 mg twice daily. RNA, once extracted, was reverse transcribed into cDNA for use as the sequencing template. TCRdb's table, derived via immunoSEQ multiplex PCR, lists solely in-frame clones and lacks some. This table has 150,000 to 200,000 clones, 58% appearing once. This sequence joins TRBV29-1 and TRBJ1-2, with a tentative D call TRBD1 (6 bases). This TCR came from a human donor with alopecia areata. Sequenced here: CD4+ T cells sorted from blood, sampled at roughly week 55, from a patient treated with tofacitinib. This chain's CDR3 is CSAGVQPNYGYTF. CDR3 DNA sequence: TGCAGCGCAGGGGTTCAGCCTAACTATGGCTACACCTTC.